The clone carrying this TCR beta chain was counted a single time. The antigen is unknown. A junction boundary mismatches the germline segment, possibly from a read error. The data stem from a study of cytomegalovirus exposure and HLA in healthy donors. Study information: Previous work identified roughly 120 million unique TCR beta sequences from some 170 million T cells. General observations from the study: A later analysis found common viral pathogens apparently linked to several of the most significant clusters. Some 150 TCR beta chains were listed as cytomegalovirus-associated.

PCR used 60 Vbeta primers and 13 Jbeta primers. The authors' processing: As a later analysis found, there were 70 million to 90 million unique TCR beta chains, of which 8.5 million to 13 million were shared. Using immunoSEQ multiplex PCR, the repertoire was profiled, and TCRdb retains in-frame clones only, with some absent. The V and J calls and the clone size are those of that table, but D and trimming were determined from the DNA. The sample contains 120,000 to 150,000 clones, roughly four fifths of which appear only once. The sequence was obtained from a female donor in good health and CMV-seronegative. Specimen: PBMCs.

The CDR3 spells CASSNDRGYSEQFF. The CDR3 DNA follows: TGTGCCAGCAGTAACGACAGGGGGTACAGTGAGCAGTTCTTC. The genes are TRBV6-1 and TRBJ2-1; TRBD1 aligns across 9 bases. The CDR3 sequence is 14 residues long. Germline V gene data show CDR1 as MNHNS and CDR2 as SASEGT.